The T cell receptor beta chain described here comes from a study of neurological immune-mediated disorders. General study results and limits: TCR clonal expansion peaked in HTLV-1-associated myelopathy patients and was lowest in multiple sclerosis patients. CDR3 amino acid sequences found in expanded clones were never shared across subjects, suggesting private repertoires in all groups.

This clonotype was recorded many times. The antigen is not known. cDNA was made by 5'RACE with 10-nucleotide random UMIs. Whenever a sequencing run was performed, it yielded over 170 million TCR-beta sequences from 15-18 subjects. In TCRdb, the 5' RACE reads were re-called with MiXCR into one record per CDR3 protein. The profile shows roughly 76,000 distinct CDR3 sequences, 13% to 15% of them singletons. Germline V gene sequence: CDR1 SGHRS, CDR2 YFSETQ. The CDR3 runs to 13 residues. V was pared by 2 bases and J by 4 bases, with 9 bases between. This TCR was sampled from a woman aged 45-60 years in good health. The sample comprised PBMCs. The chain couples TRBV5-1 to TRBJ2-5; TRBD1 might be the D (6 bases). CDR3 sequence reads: CASSFLGAETQYF. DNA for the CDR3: TGCGCCAGCAGCTTCTTGGGGGCAGAGACCCAGTACTTC. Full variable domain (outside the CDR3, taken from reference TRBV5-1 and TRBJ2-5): KAGVTQTPRYLIKTRGQQVTLSCSPISGHRSVSWYQQTPGQGLQFLFEYFSETQRNKGNFPGRFSGRQFSNSRSEMNVSTLELGDSALYLCASSFLGAETQYFGPGTRLLVL.